A single sample gave rise to the 6 T cell receptor beta chains below, sequenced in a study. Using its own MiXCR run on the 5' RACE reads, TCRdb lists one record per CDR3 protein. The sample carries about 23,000 distinct CDR3 sequences, around 30% recorded once. Sample: tumor-infiltrating naive CD4+ T cells sorted from the breast tumor. Subset indicated: naive CD4+ T cells, CD4+CD45RA+CD25-. The receptors stem from a female donor with breast cancer.

The chain uses TRBV5-1 and TRBJ1-2, with D tentatively TRBD1 (5 bases). Germline CDR1 SGHRS, CDR2 YFSETQ. V was clipped by 4 bases and J by 7 bases, with 14 bases between them. The CDR3 loop spans 13 amino acids. CDR3 sequence (DNA): TGCGCCAGCAGCCCGGACGGGGCTACTGGCTACACCTTC. It codes for CASSPDGATGYTF.

Only a few counts were recorded for this clonotype. The chain employs TRBV9 and TRBJ2-6; 7 bases fit TRBD1. CDR3 size: 18 residues. Germline CDR1 and CDR2: SGDLS and YYNGEE. Unmatched junction bases numbered 8, after V lost 2 bases and J lost 0 bases. CDR3 protein: CASSVTPGQLSGANVLTF. CDR3 sequence (DNA): TGTGCCAGCAGCGTCACCCCGGGACAGCTCTCTGGGGCCAACGTCCTGACTTTC.

Many counts were recorded for this clonotype. The V and J genes are TRBV20-1 and TRBJ2-7; D is unresolved. Trimming took off 0 bases at V and 0 bases at J, with 6 bases between the two ends. The CDR3 consists of 13 residues. Per the germline V gene, CDR1 is DFQATT and CDR2 is SNEGSKA (reference sequence). CDR3 nucleotides: TGCAGTGCTAGAGAAGGCAACTCCTACGAGCAGTACTTC. Protein product: CSAREGNSYEQYF.

Relative to its sample, this clonotype is medium-sized (0.01 to 0.1%). The CDR3 DNA reads as TGTGCCACCAGCAGTGCGAGGTTCCCTTCCTACGAGCAGTACTTC. This codes for CATSSARFPSYEQYF. The V gene is TRBV15, the J gene TRBJ2-7; D unclear. V lost 3 bases to trimming and J lost 1 base, with 13 bases between them. The length of the CDR3 is 15 residues. Germline V gene data show CDR1 as LNHNV and CDR2 as YYDKDF (reference sequence).

By sample share, this clonotype is medium-sized (0.01 to 0.1%). V is TRBV6-5 and J is TRBJ2-7; no firm D call. The CDR3 totals 11 residues. Trimming shortened V by 4 bases and J by 6 bases, and 7 bases separated the two germline ends. Germline V gene data show CDR1 as MNHEY and CDR2 as SVGAGI. The CDR3 spells CASSFGIEQYF. The CDR3 coding sequence is TGTGCCAGCAGTTTTGGGATCGAGCAGTACTTC.

The sample holds a few counts of this clonotype. The chain has TRBV4-1 and TRBJ1-2; a weak D match, TRBD1 (6 bases). The CDR3 covers 17 residues. The V gene's germline CDR1 is MGHRA and CDR2 YSYEKL. V lost 0 bases, J lost 5 bases, and 19 bases lay in between. The CDR3 sequence is CASSQDNLGGKRYGYTF. CDR3 nucleotide sequence: TGCGCCAGCAGCCAAGATAACTTAGGGGGGAAAAGGTATGGCTACACCTTC.